One sample yielded the 9 T cell receptor beta chains listed below, sequenced in a study of Ad26.COV2.S vaccination and SARS-CoV-2 variants (dated by TCRdb to the early 2020s). The library was generated by the immunoSEQ multiplex PCR assay. In its TCRdb copy, this immuneACCESS table keeps in-frame sequences only and misses some clones. Where compared with another copy, unresolved V genes explain less than half of these, and the others have no known cause. The sample records about 400,000 clones, about 89% of which are singletons. Jointly, the top ten make up approximately 1.9% of the sample. The intended sense of this specimen's treatment or condition label: roughly 19 received Ad26.COV2.S at low or high dose, single or two shots; roughly 5 received placebo; per-sample allocation not given. Repertoires of vaccine and placebo recipients were sequenced from samples collected on day 63 after the first injection.

The sample in question was peripheral blood, obtained in a trial of Ad26.COV2.S vaccine versus placebo. Receptors were obtained from a person between 18 and 59 years old who received the Ad26.COV2.S COVID-19 vaccine or a placebo.

The chain uses TRBV5-6 and TRBJ2-3, with 7 nucleotides matching TRBD1. CDR3 length: 14 residues. In germline, CDR1 is SGHDT, CDR2 YYEEEE. With 0 bases clipped from V and 7 bases from J, the junction kept 5 bases outside the gene matches. The CDR3 DNA follows: TGTGCCAGCAGCTTGGGGACAGGAGTAAATACGCAGTATTTT. This encodes CASSLGTGVNTQYF.

The chain uses TRBV2 and TRBJ1-1, with 8 bases lining up with TRBD1. The J segment lost 5 bases and the V segment lost 4 bases, leaving 9 bases of the junction unmatched. Per germline, CDR1 SNHLY and CDR2 FYNNEI. The length of the CDR3 is 15 residues. The CDR3 coding sequence is TGTGCCAGCAGTGCGCAGGGGGCGGATGATACTGAAGCTTTCTTT. This sequence encodes CASSAQGADDTEAFF.

About this clone itself: The same CDR3 also results from other DNA sequences found in this sample. The gene calls are TRBV2 and TRBJ1-1; D perhaps matches TRBD1 (5 bases). This CDR3 is 13 amino acids long. Germline V gives CDR1 SNHLY, CDR2 FYNNEI. The V gene lost 4 bases and the J gene lost 1 base, with 7 bases spanning the gap. CDR3 bases: TGTGCCAGCAGTGTGGGGGAGAACACTGAAGCTTTCTTT. Translating gives CASSVGENTEAFF.

The chain recombines TRBV10-3 with TRBJ1-2; 8 bases fit TRBD1. The CDR3 is 17 amino acids. The V and J ends lost 5 bases and 8 bases, in that order; junction bases with no gene match: 19. Germline V gene data show CDR1 as ENHRY and CDR2 as SYGVKD. CDR3 nucleotide sequence: TGTGCCATCAGTACGCCTTCCCCCTTGCAGGGGGCAGTGGGCTACACCTTC. Translation gives CAISTPSPLQGAVGYTF.

This sequence joins TRBV28 and TRBJ1-6, with 7 bases aligning to TRBD1. CDR1 is MDHEN, CDR2 SYDVKM, per germline. This CDR3 has 18 residues. The ends lost 7 bases at V and 9 bases at J; junction bases unmatched: 21. The CDR3: CASIPRNYRGTLLSPLHF. For the CDR3, the DNA is TGTGCCAGCATTCCAAGAAACTACAGGGGCACCCTCCTTTCACCCCTCCACTTT.

In its sample, this clone was seen a few times. This chain links TRBV7-9 with TRBJ2-7; maybe TRBD2 (5 bases). The germline V gene has CDR1 SEHNR and CDR2 FQNEAQ (reference sequence). The CDR3 runs to 12 residues. The V gene lost 5 bases and the J gene lost 2 bases, with 7 bases spanning the gap. CDR3 protein: CASSLGTYEQYF. In DNA form, the CDR3 reads TGTGCCAGCAGCCTCGGGACCTACGAGCAGTACTTC.

The CDR3 reads CASSVDGRDGYNEQFF. DNA of the CDR3: TGTGCCAGCAGCGTAGATGGGCGGGATGGTTACAATGAGCAGTTCTTC. This chain links TRBV9 with TRBJ2-1, with D possibly being TRBD2 (6 bases). V dropped 0 bases and J dropped 4 bases, with 14 bases sitting between them. This CDR3 has 16 amino acids. Germline values: CDR1 SGDLS, CDR2 YYNGEE.

The gene calls are TRBV27 and TRBJ2-2, with D hard to call. Germline CDR1 reads MNHEY; CDR2 reads SMNVEV (reference sequence). V was clipped by 7 bases and J by 2 bases, with 2 bases between them. The CDR3 runs 11 residues. As DNA, the CDR3 is TGTGCCAGCACCAACACCGGGGAGCTGTTTTTT. As protein: CASTNTGELFF.

With regard to this clone: Other DNA sequences in the sample encode the same CDR3. This chain uses TRBV9 with TRBJ2-5; weak D call: TRBD2 (6 bases). V was cut by 0 bases and J by 5 bases, with 11 bases left in between. This CDR3 comprises 14 residues. Germline V CDR1 and CDR2: SGDLS, YYNGEE. CDR3 DNA sequence: TGTGCCAGCAGCGTAGAAGGCGCGGGGGAGACCCAGTACTTC. Amino acids: CASSVEGAGETQYF. The full variable domain, completed using reference TRBV9 and TRBJ2-5, is DSGVTQTPKHLITATGQRVTLRCSPRSGDLSVYWYQQSLDQGLQFLIQYYNGEERAKGNILERFSAQQFPDLHSELNLSSLELGDSALYFCASSVEGAGETQYFGPGTRLLVL.